The next 9 T cell receptor beta chains were all read from a single sample in a study of blood T cell repertoires in COVID-19. TCRdb keeps only in-frame clones here, not all; method: immunoSEQ multiplex PCR. The table records 200,000 or so clones, about 90% of them present only once. Sequenced material: peripheral blood. The receptors come from a woman between 45 and 60 years old with acute or convalescent COVID-19.

V and J are TRBV24-1 and TRBJ2-2; TRBD1 matches 11 bases. The CDR3 runs to 16 residues. Germline trimming cut 3 bases from V and 5 bases from J; bases unmatched to any gene: 4. Germline lookup yields CDR1 KGHDR and CDR2 SFDVKD. The CDR3 DNA sequence: TGTGCCACCAGTGATCCGGGACAGGGGGATACCGGGGAGCTGTTTTTT. Translated: CATSDPGQGDTGELFF.

This chain links TRBV29-1 with TRBJ2-5; D unresolved. The CDR3 loop spans 13 amino acids. Trimming took off 4 bases at V and 5 bases at J, with 14 bases between the two ends. The germline gives CDR1 SQVTM, CDR2 ANQGSEA. CDR3 loop: CSVGVVVGETQYF. The CDR3 coding sequence is TGCAGCGTTGGCGTAGTTGTCGGGGAGACCCAGTACTTC.

The V gene is TRBV11-2, the J gene TRBJ2-5; D is undetermined. V was trimmed by 5 bases and J by 3 bases, leaving 10 bases between them. The CDR3 contains 13 residues. CDR1 is SGHAT, CDR2 FQNNGV, per germline. The CDR3 reads CASSLRLEETQYF. The CDR3 coding sequence is TGTGCCAGCAGCCTCCGACTGGAAGAGACCCAGTACTTC.

The chain couples TRBV29-1 to TRBJ1-1, with D perhaps TRBD1 (5 bases). The germline V and J ends were trimmed by 3 bases and 0 bases, with 8 bases remaining between them. This CDR3 is built from 13 residues. Germline-derived CDR1 and CDR2 are SQVTM and ANQGSEA. The CDR3: CSVETAMNTEAFF. The CDR3 DNA follows: TGCAGCGTTGAGACAGCCATGAACACTGAAGCTTTCTTT.

This rearrangement joins TRBV5-1 to TRBJ2-5; D gene unclear. Trimming cost V 1 base and J 0 bases, with 7 bases left between them. The CDR3 sequence is 14 residues long. Germline V gives CDR1 SGHRS, CDR2 YFSETQ. In DNA, the CDR3 is TGCGCCAGCAGCTTGTCGGTTTACCAAGAGACCCAGTACTTC. The encoded protein is CASSLSVYQETQYF. Together with reference TRBV5-1 and TRBJ2-5, the CDR3 gives the full variable domain: KAGVTQTPRYLIKTRGQQVTLSCSPISGHRSVSWYQQTPGQGLQFLFEYFSETQRNKGNFPGRFSGRQFSNSRSEMNVSTLELGDSALYLCASSLSVYQETQYFGPGTRLLVL.

The chain couples TRBV9 to TRBJ2-7, with 10 nucleotides matching TRBD2. The V gene end was trimmed by 0 bases and the J gene end by 7 bases; junction bases not matched to a gene: 7. This CDR3 region has 15 residues. CDR1 and CDR2 from the germline V gene are SGDLS and YYNGEE. CDR3 nucleotides: TGTGCCAGCAGCGTAGGTGGTAGCGGGGGGAAAGAGCAGTACTTC. Translating it yields CASSVGGSGGKEQYF.

The V gene is TRBV3-1 (or the pseudogene TRBV3-2), the J gene TRBJ1-2, with 10 bases matching TRBD1. The V segment lost 5 bases and the J segment 5 bases; nucleotides outside the gene matches: 5. Germline CDR1 and CDR2: LGHDT and YNNKEL (reference sequence). CDR3 size: 14 residues. The CDR3, as DNA: TGTGCCAGCAGCTATGACAGGGGGCGTTATGGCTACACCTTC. This translates into CASSYDRGRYGYTF.

This clone was seen only once. V and J are TRBV6-2 or TRBV6-3 and TRBJ2-7; the D gene is possibly TRBD2 (6 bases). Germline loops: CDR1 MNHEY, CDR2 SVGEGT. Trimming shortened V by 3 bases and J by 0 bases, and 12 bases separated the two germline ends. The CDR3 sequence is 15 residues long. CDR3 loop: CASSYPGEGSYEQYF. The CDR3 region has the DNA TGTGCCAGCAGTTATCCGGGAGAAGGCTCCTACGAGCAGTACTTC.

In this sample, this clone turned up a few times. V and J are TRBV9 and TRBJ2-1; maybe TRBD2 (6 bases). The CDR3 runs to 14 residues. Germline V gene lookup returns CDR1 SGDLS and CDR2 YYNGEE. Trimming removed 4 bases from V and 6 bases from J, with 14 bases in between. The CDR3 DNA sequence: TGTGCCAGCAGCACTGGACTAACAACCAATGAGCAGTTCTTC. It yields the protein CASSTGLTTNEQFF.